This TCR beta chain came from a study of T cell changes during pregnancy in multiple sclerosis. Profiling relied on immunoSEQ multiplex PCR, and the TCRdb table lists in-frame clones only, not all of them. In the table there are around 78,000 clones, just over 90% of which are singletons. V was pared by 0 bases and J by 8 bases, with 10 bases of the junction left unmatched. Germline values: CDR1 SGHVS, CDR2 FQNEAQ. The CDR3 consists of 16 residues. The chain employs TRBV7-8 and TRBJ1-2; 9 nucleotides align to TRBD1. This material consisted of peripheral blood, taken in the second trimester of pregnancy. This clonotype was sampled from a female donor with multiple sclerosis, enrolled in a pregnancy study. CDR3 nucleotide sequence: TGTGCCAGCAGCTTAGCCCCCGGGACAGGGTGGGGGGGCTACACCTTC. This sequence encodes CASSLAPGTGWGGYTF. The full variable domain, its missing parts supplied by reference TRBV7-8 and TRBJ1-2, is GAGVSQSPRYKVAKRGQDVALRCDPISGHVSLFWYQQALGQGPEFLTYFQNEAQLDKSGLPSDRFFAERPEGSVSTLKIQRTQQEDSAVYLCASSLAPGTGWGGYTFGSGTRLTVV.